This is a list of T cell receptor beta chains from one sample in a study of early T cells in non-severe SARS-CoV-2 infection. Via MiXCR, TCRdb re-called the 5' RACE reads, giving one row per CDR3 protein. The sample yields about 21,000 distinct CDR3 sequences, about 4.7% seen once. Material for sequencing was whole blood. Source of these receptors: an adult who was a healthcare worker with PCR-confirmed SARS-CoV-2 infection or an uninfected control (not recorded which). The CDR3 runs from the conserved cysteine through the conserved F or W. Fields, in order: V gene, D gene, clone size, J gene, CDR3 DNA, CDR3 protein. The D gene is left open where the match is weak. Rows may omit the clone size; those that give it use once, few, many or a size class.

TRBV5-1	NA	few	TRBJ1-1	TGCGCCAGCAGCTTGGAATGGGGGGACACTGAAGCTTTCTTT	CASSLEWGDTEAFF
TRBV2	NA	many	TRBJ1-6	TGTGCCAGCGGGGGAAGCAATTATAATTCACCCCTCCACTTT	CASGGSNYNSPLHF
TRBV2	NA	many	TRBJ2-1	TGTGCCAGCAGTGAACAGGACGGGGCCTACAATGAGCAGTTCTTC	CASSEQDGAYNEQFF
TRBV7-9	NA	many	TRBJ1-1	TGTGCCAGCAGCTTGGCACATATTGCTGAAGCTTTCTTT	CASSLAHIAEAFF
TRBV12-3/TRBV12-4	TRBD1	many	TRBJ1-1	TGTGCCAGCAGTCCGTCGGACAGGGTGGGGTGGACTGAAGCTTTCTTT	CASSPSDRVGWTEAFF
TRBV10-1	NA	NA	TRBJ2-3	TGCGCCAGCAGTGGGACCTTAATGCCTGCGACAGGTGGCACAGATACGCAGTATTTT	CASSGTLMPATGGTDTQYF
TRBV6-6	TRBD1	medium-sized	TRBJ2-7	TGTGCCAGCAGATCGCCCGGGACAGGCTACGAGCAGTACTTC	CASRSPGTGYEQYF
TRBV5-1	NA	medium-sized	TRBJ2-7	TGCGCCAGCAGCCAAACGTCCGCTGGAACCTACGAGCAGTACTTC	CASSQTSAGTYEQYF
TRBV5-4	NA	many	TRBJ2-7	TGTGCCAGCAGCTTCGGGGGTCCCTCTCTCGACGAGCAGTACTTC	CASSFGGPSLDEQYF
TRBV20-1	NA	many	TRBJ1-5	TGCAGTGCTAGAGACCTTAGCAATCAGCCCCAGCATTTT	CSARDLSNQPQHF
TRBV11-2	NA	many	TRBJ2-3	TGTGCCAGCAGCTTAGACGGGGGGCAGTATTTT	CASSLDGGQYF
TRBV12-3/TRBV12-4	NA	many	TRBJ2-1	TGTGCCAGCAGTTCCGCCCGGGGCTCCTACAATGAGCAGTTCTTC	CASSSARGSYNEQFF
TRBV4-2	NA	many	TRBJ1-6	TGTGCCAGCCGCAGTTCAGGGGTCGCTGGGTCGGTGGATAATTCACCCCTCCACTTT	CASRSSGVAGSVDNSPLHF
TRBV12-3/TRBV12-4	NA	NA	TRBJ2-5	TGTGCCAGCAGCCGGGGGAGTCGCGAGACCCAGTACTTC	CASSRGSRETQYF
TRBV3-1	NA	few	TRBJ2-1	TGTGCCAGCAGCCAAGATACCAGGGAAGGCAATGAGCAGTTCTTC	CASSQDTREGNEQFF
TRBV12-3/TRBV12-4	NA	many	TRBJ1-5	TGTGCCAGCAGATCCACAGGGAACCAGCCCCAGCATTTT	CASRSTGNQPQHF
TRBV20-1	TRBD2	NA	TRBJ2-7	TGCAGTGCACCGACTAGCGGCAGCTCCTACGAGCAGTACTTC	CSAPTSGSSYEQYF
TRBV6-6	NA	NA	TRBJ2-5	TGTGCCAGCAGTTACTCTACGGGGATAAAAGAGACCCAGTACTTC	CASSYSTGIKETQYF
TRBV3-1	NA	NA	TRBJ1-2	TGTGCCAGCAGCCAGGGGACTGATAACTATGGCTACACCTTC	CASSQGTDNYGYTF
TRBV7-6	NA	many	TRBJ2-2	TGTGCCAGCAGCTTCACTAGCCCCGGGGAGCTGTTTTTT	CASSFTSPGELFF
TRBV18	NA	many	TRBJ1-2	TGTGCCAGCTCACCCCAGGACGGATCCTATGGCTACACCTTC	CASSPQDGSYGYTF
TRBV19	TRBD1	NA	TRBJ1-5	TGTGCCAGTAGTATTCGGGGGCACGGGACAGGGGGCGTTAGCAATCAGCCCCAGCATTTT	CASSIRGHGTGGVSNQPQHF
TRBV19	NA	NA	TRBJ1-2	TGTGCCAGTACCCCCCAGGCTAACTATGGCTACACCTTC	CASTPQANYGYTF
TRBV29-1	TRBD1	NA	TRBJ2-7	TGCAGCGTTGGGGGACAGACCTCCTTCTCGCACGAGCAGTACTTC	CSVGGQTSFSHEQYF
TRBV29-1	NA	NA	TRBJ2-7	TGCAGCGTTGGCTATGGGGCCCTCTCCTACGAGCAGTACTTC	CSVGYGALSYEQYF
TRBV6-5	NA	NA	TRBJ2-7	TGTGCCAGCAGTTATCGGGCCCTCGGCGAGCAGTACTTC	CASSYRALGEQYF
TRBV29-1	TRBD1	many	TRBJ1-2	TGCAGCGTAGGACAGGGTTACGGCTATGGCTACACCTTC	CSVGQGYGYGYTF
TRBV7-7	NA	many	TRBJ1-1	TGTGCCAGCAGCCGCAGGGCTGGCACTGAAGCTTTCTTT	CASSRRAGTEAFF
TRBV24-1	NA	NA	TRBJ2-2	TGTGCCACCAGTGATTCCCGGACGTTCAACACCGGGGAGCTGTTTTTT	CATSDSRTFNTGELFF
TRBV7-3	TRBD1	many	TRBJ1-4	TGTGCCAGCAGCTTAAAGCCTTCGGGACAGGGGGGTGAAAAACTGTTTTTT	CASSLKPSGQGGEKLFF
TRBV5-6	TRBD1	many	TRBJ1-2	TGTGCCAGCAGCCGACAGGGGGCGGACTATGGCTACACCTTC	CASSRQGADYGYTF
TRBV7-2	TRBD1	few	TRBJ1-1	TGTGCCAGCCTAAGGACAGGGGAAGCTTTCTTT	CASLRTGEAFF
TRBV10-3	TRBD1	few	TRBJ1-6	TGTGCCATCAGTGACAGGGGGGATTCACCCCTCCACTTT	CAISDRGDSPLHF
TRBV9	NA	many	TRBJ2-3	TGTGCCAGCAGCCCTTCGCGCACAGATACGCAGTATTTT	CASSPSRTDTQYF
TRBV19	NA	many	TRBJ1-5	TGTGCCAGTAGTATCAGTAGCAATCAGCCCCAGCATTTT	CASSISSNQPQHF
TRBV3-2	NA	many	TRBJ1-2	TGTGCCAGCAGCCAAGATCATCAGATCTATGGCTACACCTTC	CASSQDHQIYGYTF
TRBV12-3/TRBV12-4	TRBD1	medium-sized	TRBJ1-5	TGTGCCAGCAGTCTACAGGGGTTTGGGAACAATCAGCCCCAGCATTTT	CASSLQGFGNNQPQHF
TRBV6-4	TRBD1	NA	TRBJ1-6	TGTGCCAGCAGTGAAACAGGGGACTCACCCCTCCACTTT	CASSETGDSPLHF
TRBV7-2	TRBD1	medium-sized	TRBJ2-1	TGTGCCAGCAGCTCGGGGACAGGGACAGGTAATGAGCAGTTCTTC	CASSSGTGTGNEQFF
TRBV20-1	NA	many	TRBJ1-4	TGCAGTGCTCCAGGGAAGAGGGACAATGAAAAACTGTTTTTT	CSAPGKRDNEKLFF
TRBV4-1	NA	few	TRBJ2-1	TGCGCCAGCAGCCAAGAGGTGGGGATCTCCTACAATGAGCAGTTCTTC	CASSQEVGISYNEQFF
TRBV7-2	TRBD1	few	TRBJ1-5	TGTGCCAGCAGCTCGGACAGGGGGACTCAGCCCCAGCATTTT	CASSSDRGTQPQHF
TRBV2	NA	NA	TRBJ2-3	TGTGCCAGTCGGGGGACAACCTCTGGCACAGATACGCAGTATTTT	CASRGTTSGTDTQYF
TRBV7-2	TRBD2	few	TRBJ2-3	TGTGCCAGCAGCCCTGGGCTAGCGGGGGATACGCAGTATTTT	CASSPGLAGDTQYF
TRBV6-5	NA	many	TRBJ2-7	TGTGCCAGCAGTTACACCAGTCTTGCCTACGAGCAGTACTTC	CASSYTSLAYEQYF
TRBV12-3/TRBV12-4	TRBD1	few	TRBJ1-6	TGTGCCAGCAGTTCCTCGGGACAGTTAGGACCCCTCCACTTT	CASSSSGQLGPLHF
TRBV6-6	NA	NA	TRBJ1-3	TGTGCCAGCAGTTACTCTCCCGCCGGGAGAGGTGGAAACACCATATATTTT	CASSYSPAGRGGNTIYF
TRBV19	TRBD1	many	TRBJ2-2	TGTGCCAGTAGTTCCGGGACAGGGAAAAACACCGGGGAGCTGTTTTTT	CASSSGTGKNTGELFF
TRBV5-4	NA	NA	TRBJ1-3	TGTGCCAGCAGCTTGGGTCAATCCCCTGGAAACACCATATATTTT	CASSLGQSPGNTIYF
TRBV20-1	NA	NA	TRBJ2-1	TGCAGTGCTAATTCTCGGCAGATATACAATGAGCAGTTCTTC	CSANSRQIYNEQFF
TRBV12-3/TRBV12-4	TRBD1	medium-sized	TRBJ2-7	TGTGCCAGCAGTTTCCTCGGGACAGGGGCCTACGAGCAGTACTTC	CASSFLGTGAYEQYF
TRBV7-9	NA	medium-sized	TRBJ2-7	TGTGCCAGCAGCTCGGATTACTACGAGCAGTACTTC	CASSSDYYEQYF
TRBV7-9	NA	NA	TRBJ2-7	TGTGCCGTTGGATATTCCGACGAGCAGTACTTC	CAVGYSDEQYF
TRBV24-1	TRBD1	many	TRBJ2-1	TGTGCCACCGCCGGGACAGGCCTCAATGAGCAGTTCTTC	CATAGTGLNEQFF
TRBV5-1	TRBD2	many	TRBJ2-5	TGCGCCAGCAGCTTGGGGACTAGCGGGGATCAAGAGACCCAGTACTTC	CASSLGTSGDQETQYF
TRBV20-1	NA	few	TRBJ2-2	TGCAGTGCTAGAGAGGCTTTTGGGGGGGAGCTGTTTTTT	CSAREAFGGELFF
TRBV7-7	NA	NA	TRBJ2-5	TGTGCTAGCAGCCCCGTCCCGGGGGAGACCCAGTACTTC	CASSPVPGETQYF